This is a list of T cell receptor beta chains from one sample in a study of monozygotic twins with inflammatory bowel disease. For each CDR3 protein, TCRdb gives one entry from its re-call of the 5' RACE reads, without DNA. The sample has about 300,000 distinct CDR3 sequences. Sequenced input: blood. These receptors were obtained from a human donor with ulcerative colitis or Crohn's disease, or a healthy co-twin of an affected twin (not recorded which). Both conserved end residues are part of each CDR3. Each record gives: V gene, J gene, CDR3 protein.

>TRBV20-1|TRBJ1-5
CSATFQGSRDQPQHF
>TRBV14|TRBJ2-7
CASSQLLAGKTHEQYF
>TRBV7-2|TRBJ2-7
CASSLWTSDRRGEQYF
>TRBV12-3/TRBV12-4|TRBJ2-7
CASSRTSSTYEQYF
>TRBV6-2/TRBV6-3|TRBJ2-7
CASSYSRDRGVYEQYF
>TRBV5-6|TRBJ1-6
CASSGWTGPRGSPLHF
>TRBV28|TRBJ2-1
CASFTPSLGGSYNEQFF
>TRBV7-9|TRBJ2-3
CASSLQLAGADTQYF
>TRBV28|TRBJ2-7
CASSLWGGVPSYEQYF
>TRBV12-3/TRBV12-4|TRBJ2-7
CASSLSGTPYEQYF
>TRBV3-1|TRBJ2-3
CASSHRLRSSTDTQYF
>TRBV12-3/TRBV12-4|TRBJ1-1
CASSWWNEAFF
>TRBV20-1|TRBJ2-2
CSARGDRPVALRSSTGELFF
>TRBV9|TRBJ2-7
CASSSGIQTQHEQYF
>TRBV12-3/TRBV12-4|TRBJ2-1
CASSSGAGLVEQFF
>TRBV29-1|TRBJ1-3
CSVREGNTIYF
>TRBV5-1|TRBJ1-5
CASREGGAALNQPQHF
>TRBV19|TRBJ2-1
CATRRLAGVNEQFF
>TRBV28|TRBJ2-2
CASSLVTRNTGELFF
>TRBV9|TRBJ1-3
CASSPAPSLGNTIYF
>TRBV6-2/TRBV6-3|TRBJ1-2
CAARGGANYGYTF
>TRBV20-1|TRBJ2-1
CSAGPQRPTNNEQFF
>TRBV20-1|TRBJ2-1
CSAAPLAGGRNEQFF
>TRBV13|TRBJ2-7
CASSQDGRRHYEQYF
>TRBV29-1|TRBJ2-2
CSVEVTGGELFF
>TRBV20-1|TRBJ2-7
CSARDNGAGGEQYF
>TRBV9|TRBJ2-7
CASSGGQTSYEQYF
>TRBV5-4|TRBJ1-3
CASSLDRKSGNTIYF
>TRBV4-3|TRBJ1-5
CASSQDHGGGNQPQHF
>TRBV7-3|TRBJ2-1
CASSLEGGQVNEQFF
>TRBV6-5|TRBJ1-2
CASSPKLTYGYTF
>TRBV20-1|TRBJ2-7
CSARALAGPYEQNF
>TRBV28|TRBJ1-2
CASSLYNQALGGYTF
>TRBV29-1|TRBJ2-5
CSVVLTSGVETQYF
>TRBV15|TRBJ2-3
CATRTGISTDTQYF
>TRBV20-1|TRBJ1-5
CSAQTGGNQPQHF
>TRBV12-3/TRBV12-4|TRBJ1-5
CASSLASGIGQPQHF
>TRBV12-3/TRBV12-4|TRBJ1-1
CASRDGRQGGTLNTEAFF
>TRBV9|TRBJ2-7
CASSPGLDSYEQYF
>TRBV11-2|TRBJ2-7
CASSTNPEVSSYEQYF
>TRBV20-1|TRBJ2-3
CSARAPFGTDTQYF
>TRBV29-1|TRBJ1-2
CSVIAGTGPSSRGYTF
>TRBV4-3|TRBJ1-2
CASSQPGTQGFGGYTF
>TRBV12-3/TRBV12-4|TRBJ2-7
CASTLSGLVRYEQYF
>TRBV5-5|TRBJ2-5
CASSLSAAETQYF
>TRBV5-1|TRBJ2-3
CASSLWSGADTQYF
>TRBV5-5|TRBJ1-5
CASSITDAHQPQHF
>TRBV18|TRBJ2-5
CASCSDLKETQYF
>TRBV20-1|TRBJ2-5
CSLYGAGETQYF
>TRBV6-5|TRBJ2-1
CASSYDRENEQFF
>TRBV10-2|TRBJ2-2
CASSVKVSGELFF
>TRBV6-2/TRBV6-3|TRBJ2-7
CASSLGLAGGFGHEQYF
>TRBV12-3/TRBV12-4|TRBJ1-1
CASSFAGDTEAFF
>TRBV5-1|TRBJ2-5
CASSLTPASGTWETQYF
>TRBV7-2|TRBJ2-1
CASSLWGAASGSLGPYSYNEQFF
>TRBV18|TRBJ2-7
CASSPAVGGYEQYF